This T cell receptor beta chain was identified during a study of OX40 agonist ivuxolimab in advanced cancers. The CDR3 sequence is 15 residues long. The V and J ends lost 6 bases and 1 base respectively, with 13 bases between them. Germline V gene sequence: CDR1 SNHLY, CDR2 FYNNEI. TCRdb's copy holds only in-frame clones and misses some; the assay was immunoSEQ multiplex PCR. Seen here are approximately 74,000 clones, 90% to 95% observed once, and the top ten hold over 4.5%. The V gene is TRBV2, the J gene TRBJ2-4; the D is unclear. This TCR came from an adult with an advanced solid tumor such as melanoma, head and neck, liver or kidney cancer. The sample consisted of CD4+ or CD8+ T cells sorted from blood, taken in a trial of the OX40 agonist ivuxolimab. CDR3 sequence (DNA): TGTGCCAGCAGCTGGCCAATCGGGGCCAAAAACATTCAGTACTTC. This sequence encodes CASSWPIGAKNIQYF.